These 13 T cell receptor beta chains were all obtained from the same sample, sequenced in a study of identical twins listed by TCRdb under 2016. The method was 5' RACE. Reads for this sample came from an Illumina HiSeq 2000. The raw public reads went through TCRdb reprocessing: fastp at Q25, MiXCR clone calling, in-frame beta chains kept. Here each entry gathers all rows of one CDR3 protein and keeps the most common genes and DNA. The sample records about 190,000 distinct CDR3 sequences, roughly 15% of which are singletons. The ten largest clones represent 40% of the sample. Another study also made use of these data, one on T cells expressing NK-cell markers.

Sequences were obtained from CD8+ T cells sorted from blood. The source of these receptors is a woman aged 18-29 years in good health.

This clonotype was counted a few times. This chain uses TRBV12-3 or TRBV12-4 with TRBJ1-1, with TRBD1 identical over 8 bases. Trimming took 8 bases from V and 5 from J; bases not matched to a gene: 7. This CDR3 region has 13 residues. This chain's CDR3 is CASLQGAWTEAFF. In DNA form, the CDR3 reads TGTGCCAGCTTGCAGGGGGCTTGGACTGAAGCTTTCTTT.

This clonotype was counted at least ten times. The V gene is TRBV27, the J gene TRBJ1-1, with 8 bases fitting TRBD1. Trimming took 3 bases from V and 7 from J; bases not matched to a gene: 7. The CDR3 totals 14 residues. Per germline, CDR1 MNHEY and CDR2 SMNVEV (reference sequence). Here the CDR3 reads CASSLATGGNEAFF. In nucleotides, the CDR3 is TGTGCCAGCAGTTTGGCAACAGGGGGAAATGAAGCTTTCTTT.

This clonotype occurred a few times. The chain uses TRBV27 and TRBJ1-5; D is ambiguous. V shed 6 bases and J shed 9 bases, with 18 bases lying between them. Per the germline V gene, CDR1 is MNHEY and CDR2 is SMNVEV (reference sequence). The CDR3 loop spans 14 amino acids. The CDR3 loop reads CASSPWTDRGPQHF. CDR3 in DNA: TGTGCCAGCAGCCCGTGGACCGACCGGGGGCCCCAGCATTTT.

This clonotype has ten or more counts. The genes are TRBV4-1 and TRBJ2-5; D gene uncertain. CDR1 MGHRA and CDR2 YSYEKL come from the germline V gene. The length of the CDR3 is 13 residues. Deletions cut 1 base from V and 3 bases from J, with 6 bases between. For the CDR3, the DNA is TGCGCCAGCAGCCAAGCTGGTAAAGAGACCCAGTACTTC. It encodes CASSQAGKETQYF.

This clonotype was counted once. The V and J genes are TRBV6-5 and TRBJ2-3, with 11 bases aligning to TRBD2. Trimming at V came to 2 bases and at J to 4 bases, leaving 8 bases not matched to a gene. Germline-derived CDR1 and CDR2 are MNHEY and SVGAGI. The CDR3 runs 17 residues. This CDR3 reads CASSYDVTSGDADTQYF. CDR3 DNA: TGTGCCAGCAGTTACGATGTGACTAGCGGGGATGCAGATACGCAGTATTTT.

The chain links TRBV28 to TRBJ1-1, with TRBD1 identical over 7 bases. This CDR3 region has 13 residues. Germline-derived CDR1 and CDR2 are MDHEN and SYDVKM. V lost 6 bases, J lost 3 bases, and 4 bases stayed unmatched. CDR3 in amino acids: CASRVQGYTEAFF. The CDR3 coding sequence is TGTGCCAGCAGGGTACAGGGGTACACTGAAGCTTTCTTT.

This clonotype was seen a few times. The V gene is TRBV6-5, the J gene TRBJ2-2; TRBD2 might be the D (7 bases). The CDR3 spans 13 residues. V gave up 3 bases and J gave up 8 bases, with 10 bases separating them. Germline lookup yields CDR1 MNHEY and CDR2 SVGAGI. The CDR3 protein is CASSYGGAGELFF. CDR3 bases: TGTGCCAGCAGTTATGGGGGGGCAGGGGAGCTGTTTTTT.

In its sample, this clonotype was seen many times. V usage is TRBV7-2 and J usage is TRBJ2-7; D call uncertain. Trimming pared 5 bases from V and 2 bases from J, leaving 4 bases between. Germline V gene data show CDR1 as SGHTA and CDR2 as FQGNSA. CDR3 length equals 11 residues. The CDR3 here is CASSDTYEQYF. CDR3 coding DNA: TGTGCCAGCAGCGACACCTACGAGCAGTACTTC.

The chain has TRBV12-3 or TRBV12-4 and TRBJ2-1; D gene unclear. The V gene lost 3 bases and the J gene lost 8 bases, with 5 bases spanning the gap. The CDR3 has 11 residues. CDR3 region: CASSFGHEQFF. The CDR3, as DNA: TGTGCCAGCAGTTTCGGACATGAGCAGTTCTTC.

The chain couples TRBV9 to TRBJ1-5; D remains ambiguous. V shed 0 bases and J shed 2 bases, with 12 bases lying between them. CDR3 length: 16 amino acids. Germline assignment: CDR1 SGDLS and CDR2 YYNGEE. This CDR3 reads CASSVGAGDGNQPQHF. CDR3 nucleotides: TGTGCCAGCAGCGTAGGTGCTGGGGATGGCAATCAGCCCCAGCATTTT. Together with reference TRBV9 and TRBJ1-5, the CDR3 gives the full variable domain: DSGVTQTPKHLITATGQRVTLRCSPRSGDLSVYWYQQSLDQGLQFLIQYYNGEERAKGNILERFSAQQFPDLHSELNLSSLELGDSALYFCASSVGAGDGNQPQHFGDGTRLSIL.

This clonotype appeared a few times. The chain uses TRBV20-1 and TRBJ2-7; a possible D gene is TRBD1 (5 bases). Germline V gene lookup returns CDR1 DFQATT and CDR2 SNEGSKA (reference sequence). Trimming pared 3 bases from V and 3 bases from J, leaving 15 bases between. The CDR3 totals 14 residues. CDR3 in DNA: TGCAGTGCTAGGGGGCAGGGTCAAATCTACGAGCAGTACTTC. Translation gives CSARGQGQIYEQYF.

The rearrangement joins TRBV13 to TRBJ2-1; TRBD2 is a possible D gene (6 bases). CDR1 and CDR2 (germline): PRHDT, FYEKMQ (reference sequence). This CDR3 is 17 amino acids long. V was clipped by 2 bases and J by 8 bases, with 22 bases between them. The CDR3 here is CASSLPRGGGKGDEQFF. The CDR3 nucleotides are TGTGCCAGCAGCTTACCGAGGGGAGGCGGTAAGGGCGATGAGCAGTTCTTC.

This clonotype was seen more than once but under ten times. The chain couples TRBV7-9 to TRBJ1-1; possibly TRBD1 for D (6 bases). The CDR3 sequence is 14 residues long. V lost 5 bases and J 1 base, leaving 11 bases between the germline ends. Per germline, CDR1 SEHNR and CDR2 FQNEAQ (reference sequence). The CDR3 DNA reads TGTGCCAGCAGCGCCCCGGACAGGAACACTGAAGCTTTCTTT. Protein product: CASSAPDRNTEAFF.